The 20 T cell receptor beta chains below come from one sample, sequenced in a study of kidney transplant recipient with SARS-CoV-2 infection. Each CDR3 protein gets one entry after TCRdb re-called the reads with MiXCR. The table has approximately 250,000 distinct CDR3 sequences, about 30% seen once. The sample was a blood sample, taken at baseline and on roughly day 120 from a kidney transplant recipient. These receptors were obtained from a male patient aged 30 to 39 who had COVID-19 and was a kidney transplant recipient. A subset of T cells may come from the graft donor.

This clonotype is a singleton in its sample. Possible read error: a much larger clone is one base away. The rearrangement uses TRBV18 and TRBJ2-7; tentative D call: TRBD2 (6 bases). This CDR3 has 14 residues. Germline assignment: CDR1 KGHSH and CDR2 LQKENI. CDR3 in amino acids: CASPPRDGLYEQYF. Written as DNA, the CDR3 is TGTGCCAGCCCACCGCGGGACGGTTTATACGAGCAGTACTTC.

On this clonotype itself: A much bigger clone sits one base away, suggesting this may be a read error. The genes are TRBV2 and TRBJ2-7; D perhaps matches TRBD2 (6 bases). This CDR3 spans 13 amino acids. CDR1 and CDR2 (germline): SNHLY, FYNNEI. Trimming stripped 2 bases from V and 7 bases from J, with 12 bases between. The DNA for the CDR3 is TGTGCCAGCAGTGAATTGTTACGGGGGGAGCAGTACTTC. Amino acids: CASSELLRGEQYF. Drawing the rest from reference TRBV2 and TRBJ2-7, the complete variable domain is EPEVTQTPSHQVTQMGQEVILRCVPISNHLYFYWYRQILGQKVEFLVSFYNNEISEKSEIFDDQFSVERPDGSNFTLKIRSTKLEDSAMYFCASSELLRGEQYFGPGTRLTVT.

A word on this clonotype: It may be a read error: a sequence one base away is much more abundant. The chain carries TRBV27 and TRBJ2-7; 10 bases match TRBD2. The CDR3 has 16 amino acids. Germline CDR1 is MNHEY and CDR2 is SMNVEV (reference sequence). CDR3 coding DNA: TGTACCAGCAGTTCCTCTTCCGGGACTAGCGTTTACGAGCAGTACTTC. Translated, it gives CTSSSSSGTSVYEQYF.

Concerning this clonotype itself: A much larger clonotype is one base distant, so this may be a read error. The rearrangement joins TRBV12-3 or TRBV12-4 to TRBJ2-1; 10 bases agree with TRBD2. This CDR3 region has 17 residues. CDR3 coding DNA: TGTACCAGCAGTTCCCCACCCCAGCGGGAGGGCCTCGATGAGCAGTTCTTC. This translates into CTSSSPPQREGLDEQFF.

This clonotype was detected many times. The genes are TRBV3-1 and TRBJ2-2; perhaps D is TRBD1 or TRBD2 (5 bases each). The germline V and J ends were trimmed by 5 bases and 5 bases, with 24 bases remaining between them. CDR1 and CDR2 from the germline V gene are LGHDT and YNNKEL (reference sequence). The CDR3 is 18 residues long. CDR3 sequence reads: CASSTRGPISGLTGELFF. The CDR3, as DNA: TGTGCCAGCAGCACTAGGGGTCCCATTTCAGGCTTGACCGGGGAGCTGTTTTTT.

Concerning this clonotype: Just one base apart from a much larger clone, this may be a read error. CDR3 in amino acids: CAIRQDGNREQFF. CDR3 coding DNA: TGTGCCATCAGACAGGATGGTAATCGTGAGCAGTTCTTC. The rearrangement uses TRBV10-3 and TRBJ2-1; D is possibly TRBD1 (5 bases). The CDR3 contains 13 residues. Trimming shortened V by 6 bases and J by 9 bases, and 15 bases separated the two germline ends. CDR1 and CDR2 (germline): ENHRY, SYGVKD.

This clonotype was seen a few times. A read error may produce the germline difference seen at one junction end. The chain recombines TRBV10-2 with TRBJ1-2, with D uncertain. The length of the CDR3 is 17 residues. The V gene's germline CDR1 is WSHSY and CDR2 SAAADI. The CDR3 DNA follows: TGCGCCAGCAGTGACTTAACCACTTCTAGAAAGACCTATGGCTGCACCTTC. Residues: CASSDLTTSRKTYGCTF.

The table lists this clonotype with many counts. The chain links TRBV4-2 to TRBJ1-5; perhaps TRBD1 as D (6 bases). The CDR3 has 16 amino acids. Trimming took 6 bases from V and 3 from J, leaving 18 bases between them. The germline CDR1 and CDR2 sequences are LGHNA and YNFKEQ. DNA for the CDR3: TGTGCCAGCAGGGGCGGGGGGGCCGGACCCAATCAGCCCCAGCATTTT. It encodes CASRGGGAGPNQPQHF.

This clonotype was counted ten times or more. V and J are TRBV28 and TRBJ1-3, with a tentative D call TRBD1 (6 bases). CDR1 MDHEN and CDR2 SYDVKM come from the germline V gene. V was trimmed by 2 bases and J by 0 bases, leaving 11 bases between them. This CDR3 contains 16 residues. The CDR3 DNA reads as TGTGCCAGCAGTTTAGGGGGCAGGAACTCTGGAAACACCATATATTTT. It encodes CASSLGGRNSGNTIYF.

This clonotype has a single count. J is TRBJ2-3 and V is TRBV20-1; 10 positions match TRBD2. Germline V gene data show CDR1 as DFQATT and CDR2 as SNEGSKA (reference sequence). Losses at the gene ends were 4 bases for V and 0 bases for J; bases not matched to a gene: 10. The CDR3 covers 17 residues. The CDR3 nucleotides are TGCAGTGCTACCGGGGTAGCGGGAGGCCAGAGCACAGATACGCAGTATTTT. Protein: CSATGVAGGQSTDTQYF.

This clonotype has more than one count but fewer than ten. The rearrangement links TRBV28 to TRBJ2-4, with D perhaps TRBD2 (6 bases). Germline V gene lookup returns CDR1 MDHEN and CDR2 SYDVKM. This CDR3 spans 14 amino acids. V gave up 3 bases and J gave up 5 bases, with 11 bases separating them. The CDR3 sequence is CASSFPGTQNIQYF. The CDR3, as DNA: TGTGCCAGCAGTTTCCCCGGGACTCAAAACATTCAGTACTTC. Complete variable domain (other parts from reference TRBV28 and TRBJ2-4): DVKVTQSSRYLVKRTGEKVFLECVQDMDHENMFWYRQDPGLGLRLIYFSYDVKMKEKGDIPEGYSVSREKKERFSLILESASTNQTSMYLCASSFPGTQNIQYFGAGTRLSVL.

To note about this clonotype: Possible read error: a much larger clone is one base away. The V and J genes are TRBV6-5 and TRBJ2-3; 9 positions match TRBD1. Per germline, CDR1 MNHEY and CDR2 SVGAGI. This CDR3 is built from 15 residues. As DNA, the CDR3 is TGTGCCAGCAGTTACTCAGCGGACAGGGGAGATACGCGGTATTTT. Protein: CASSYSADRGDTRYF.

On this clonotype: This may come from a read error, since a much larger clone is one base off. This chain joins TRBV2 and TRBJ2-1; D gene ambiguous. The CDR3 is made up of 13 amino acids. V was cut by 9 bases and J by 5 bases, with 14 bases left in between. Germline V CDR1 and CDR2: SNHLY, FYNNEI. CDR3 loop: CASTRADDNEQFF. The CDR3 coding sequence is TGTGCCAGTACCCGGGCAGACGACAATGAGCAGTTCTTC.

As to this clonotype: Possible read error: a much larger clone is one base away. Written as DNA, the CDR3 is TGTGCCAGCAGTTCCAGGTTCGTAGCTGGCTACAGTGAGCAGTTCTTC. The encoded protein is CASSSRFVAGYSEQFF. The chain has TRBV25-1 and TRBJ2-1; D call uncertain. Germline CDR1 and CDR2: MGHDK and SYGVNS. The CDR3 loop spans 16 amino acids. The full variable domain, completed using reference TRBV25-1 and TRBJ2-1, is EADIYQTPRYLVIGTGKKITLECSQTMGHDKMYWYQQDPGMELHLIHYSYGVNSTEKGDLSSESTVSRIRTEHFPLTLESARPSHTSQYLCASSSRFVAGYSEQFFGPGTRLTVL.

This clonotype was seen ten or more times. The rearrangement links TRBV2 to TRBJ1-2; the D gene is possibly TRBD1 (5 bases). Germline V CDR1 and CDR2: SNHLY, FYNNEI. Trimming took off 4 bases at V and 4 bases at J, with 10 bases between the two ends. The CDR3 is made up of 13 amino acids. In DNA form, the CDR3 reads TGTGCCAGCAGTGGGGGGTATGGCTATGGCTACACCTTC. It codes for CASSGGYGYGYTF.

This clonotype was seen repeatedly, ten times or more. This chain joins TRBV10-3 and TRBJ2-2, with a tentative D call TRBD1 (6 bases). This CDR3 comprises 13 residues. Germline loops: CDR1 ENHRY, CDR2 SYGVKD. The ends were cut back, 11 bases at V and 2 bases at J, with 12 bases in the middle. This CDR3 is CASRTANTGELFF. CDR3 sequence (DNA): TGTGCCTCACGGACAGCTAACACCGGGGAGCTGTTTTTT.

Regarding this clonotype: A clone one base away is much larger, so this may be a read error. The genes are TRBV3-1 and TRBJ2-5, with a tentative D call TRBD2 (5 bases). The CDR3 loop spans 17 amino acids. Looked up from germline, CDR1 is LGHDT and CDR2 is YNNKEL (reference sequence). Here the CDR3 reads CAGSGRDPISFSETQYF. DNA for the CDR3: TGTGCCGGCAGCGGACGGGATCCCATTTCTTTCTCTGAGACCCAGTACTTC.

This clonotype was seen ten or more times. V gene TRBV6-4 combines with J gene TRBJ1-2; D is undetermined. V lost 5 bases, J lost 4 bases, and 23 bases lay in between. The CDR3 is 17 amino acids. Germline V gives CDR1 MRHNA, CDR2 SNTAGT. Here the CDR3 reads CASSITRSHGKTYGYTF. The DNA of the CDR3 is TGTGCCAGCAGTATCACGCGCTCACACGGAAAGACCTATGGCTACACCTTC.

This clonotype was counted many times. The chain is built from TRBV20-1 and TRBJ1-2; no firm D call. The CDR3 spans 9 residues. Germline V lookup: CDR1 DFQATT, CDR2 SNEGSKA (reference sequence). The V gene lost 6 bases and the J gene lost 8 bases, with 7 bases spanning the gap. CDR3 DNA sequence: TGCAGTGCAGGTGGGGGCTACACCTTC. Its protein is CSAGGGYTF.

This clonotype was observed at least ten times. The rearrangement links TRBV3-1 to TRBJ2-2, with 9 bases fitting TRBD1. The J segment lost 7 bases and the V segment lost 7 bases, leaving 10 bases of the junction unmatched. The CDR3 is 15 residues long. Per the germline V gene, CDR1 is LGHDT and CDR2 is YNNKEL (reference sequence). The CDR3, as DNA: TGTGCCAGCAACTCGGGACAGGGTCGGAACGGGGAGCTGTTTTTT. This codes for CASNSGQGRNGELFF.